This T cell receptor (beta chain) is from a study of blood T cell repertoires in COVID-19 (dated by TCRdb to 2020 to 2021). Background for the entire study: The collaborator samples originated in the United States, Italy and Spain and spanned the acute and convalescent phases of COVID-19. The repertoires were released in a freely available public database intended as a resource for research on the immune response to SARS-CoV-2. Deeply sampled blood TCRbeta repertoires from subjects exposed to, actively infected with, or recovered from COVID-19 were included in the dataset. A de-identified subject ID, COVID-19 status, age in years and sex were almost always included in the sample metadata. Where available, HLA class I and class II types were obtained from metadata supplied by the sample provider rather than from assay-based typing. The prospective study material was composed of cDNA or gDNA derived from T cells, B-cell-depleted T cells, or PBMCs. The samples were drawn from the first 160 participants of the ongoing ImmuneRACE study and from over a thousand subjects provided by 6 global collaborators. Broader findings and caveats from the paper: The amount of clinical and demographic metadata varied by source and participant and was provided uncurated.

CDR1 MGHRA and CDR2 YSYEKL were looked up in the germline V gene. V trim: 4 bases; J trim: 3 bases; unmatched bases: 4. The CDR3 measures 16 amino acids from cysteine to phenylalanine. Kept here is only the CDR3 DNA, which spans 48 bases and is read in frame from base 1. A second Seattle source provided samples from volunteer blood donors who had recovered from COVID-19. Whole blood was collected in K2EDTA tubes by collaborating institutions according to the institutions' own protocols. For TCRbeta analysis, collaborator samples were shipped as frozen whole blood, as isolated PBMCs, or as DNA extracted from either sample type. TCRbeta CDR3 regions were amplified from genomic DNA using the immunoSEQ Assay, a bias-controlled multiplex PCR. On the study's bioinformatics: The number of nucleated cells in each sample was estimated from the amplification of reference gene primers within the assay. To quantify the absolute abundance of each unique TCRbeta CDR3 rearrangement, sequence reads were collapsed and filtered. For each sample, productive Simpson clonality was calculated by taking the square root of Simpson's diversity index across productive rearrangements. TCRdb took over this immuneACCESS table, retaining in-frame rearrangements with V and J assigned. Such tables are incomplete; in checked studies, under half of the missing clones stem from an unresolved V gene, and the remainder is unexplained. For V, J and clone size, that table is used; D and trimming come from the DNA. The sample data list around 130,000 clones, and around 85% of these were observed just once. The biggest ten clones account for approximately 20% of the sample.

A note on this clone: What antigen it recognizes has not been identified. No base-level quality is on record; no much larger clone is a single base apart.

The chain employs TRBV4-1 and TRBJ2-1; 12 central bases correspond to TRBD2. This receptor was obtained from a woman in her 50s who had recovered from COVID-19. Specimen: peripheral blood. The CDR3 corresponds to CASSLTTSGSYNEQFF. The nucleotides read TGCGCCAGCAGCCTGACGACTAGCGGGAGCTACAATGAGCAGTTCTTC.